The 12 T cell receptor beta chains listed next were all sequenced from one sample in a study of shared T cell receptors in the human thymus. This table comes from immunoSEQ multiplex PCR, and its TCRdb copy is limited to in-frame clones, with some not included. The sample carries approximately 490,000 clones, around three quarters recorded once. These data were also reused for a study on human thymus T cells.

The sequenced sample consisted of thymocytes. The receptors come from a boy under three years old with a congenital heart defect.

The V and J genes are TRBV6-5 and TRBJ2-4, with a weak D call TRBD1 (5 bases). The CDR3 extends over 16 amino acids. The V gene lost 2 bases and the J gene lost 0 bases, with 11 bases spanning the gap. Per germline, CDR1 MNHEY and CDR2 SVGAGI. DNA of the CDR3: TGTGCCAGCAGTTACGGGGCAGACCTAGCCAAAAACATTCAGTACTTC. Translating it yields CASSYGADLAKNIQYF.

V is TRBV11-3 and J is TRBJ2-7; maybe TRBD1 (5 bases). Germline V gives CDR1 SGHNT, CDR2 YENEEA. This CDR3 has 14 residues. Trimming shortened V by 2 bases and J by 6 bases, and 14 bases separated the two germline ends. CDR3 sequence reads: CASSLRTVGLEQYF. CDR3 nucleotide sequence: TGTGCCAGCAGCTTAAGGACGGTGGGGCTCGAGCAGTACTTC.

The chain employs TRBV14 and TRBJ2-7, with TRBD2 matching over 9 bases. The germline V gene has CDR1 SGHDN and CDR2 FVKESK. Unmatched junction bases numbered 8, after V lost 5 bases and J lost 0 bases. The CDR3 has 16 amino acids. The CDR3 coding sequence is TGTGCCAGCAGCAAGAAAGCGGGAGGCCTCTCCTACGAGCAGTACTTC. It translates to CASSKKAGGLSYEQYF. Full variable domain (missing parts from reference TRBV14 and TRBJ2-7): EAGVTQFPSHSVIEKGQTVTLRCDPISGHDNLYWYRRVMGKEIKFLLHFVKESKQDESGMPNNRFLAERTGGTYSTLKVQPAELEDSGVYFCASSKKAGGLSYEQYFGPGTRLTVT.

The chain uses TRBV7-9 and TRBJ2-5; the D gene is possibly TRBD2 (6 bases). The CDR3 loop spans 12 amino acids. Between the trimmed V and J ends, which lost 2 bases and 10 bases, there was a span of 11 bases. Looked up from germline, CDR1 is SEHNR and CDR2 is FQNEAQ (reference sequence). The CDR3: CASSLKGEDQYF. CDR3 DNA sequence: TGTGCCAGCAGCTTAAAAGGGGAGGACCAGTACTTC.

J is TRBJ2-7 and V is TRBV28, with 12 bases identical to TRBD2. In germline, CDR1 is MDHEN, CDR2 SYDVKM. The CDR3 has 17 residues. V dropped 6 bases and J dropped 4; count of bases not matched to a gene: 13. CDR3 sequence: CASSCRTSGKGLYEQYF. As DNA, the CDR3 is TGTGCCAGCAGCTGTCGGACTAGCGGGAAGGGACTATACGAGCAGTACTTC.

J is TRBJ1-2 and V is TRBV30; 7 bases are a match to TRBD1. The CDR3 has 12 residues. After removal of 4 bases from V and 9 bases from J, the junction contained 8 bases not matched to a gene. The germline V gene encodes CDR1 GTSNPN and CDR2 SVGIG (reference sequence). The CDR3 reads CAWNLKQGSYTF. The CDR3 nucleotides are TGTGCCTGGAACCTCAAACAGGGGAGCTACACCTTC.

V is TRBV12-5 and J is TRBJ2-3, with TRBD1 matching over 7 bases. From germline, CDR1 is LGHNT and CDR2 FRNRAP. CDR3 length: 12 amino acids. V gave up 6 bases and J gave up 6 bases; unmatched junction bases: 3. CDR3 loop: CASGPRGDTQYF. The CDR3 nucleotides are TGTGCTAGTGGCCCCAGGGGGGATACGCAGTATTTT.

This clone was seen once. The V and J genes are TRBV6-5 and TRBJ1-2; 10 nucleotides agree with TRBD1. Germline V gives CDR1 MNHEY, CDR2 SVGAGI. The CDR3 has 15 amino acids. The junction had 3 bases not matched to a gene; V was cut back by 2 bases and J by 3 bases. The chain's CDR3 is CASSYDRGHDYGYTF. Written as DNA, the CDR3 is TGTGCCAGCAGTTACGACAGGGGGCATGACTATGGCTACACCTTC.

The chain joins TRBV2 to TRBJ2-5; 11 bases are shared with TRBD2. With V trimmed by 2 bases and J by 5 bases, 4 bases remained unmatched. CDR1 SNHLY and CDR2 FYNNEI come from the germline V gene. The CDR3 consists of 15 residues. CDR3 region: CASSERGTSGETQYF. CDR3 sequence (DNA): TGTGCCAGCAGTGAAAGGGGGACTAGCGGTGAGACCCAGTACTTC. The full variable domain, in which reference TRBV2 and TRBJ2-5 provide the parts outside the CDR3, is EPEVTQTPSHQVTQMGQEVILRCVPISNHLYFYWYRQILGQKVEFLVSFYNNEISEKSEIFDDQFSVERPDGSNFTLKIRSTKLEDSAMYFCASSERGTSGETQYFGPGTRLLVL.

The rearrangement joins TRBV29-1 to TRBJ1-4; no reliable D call. The CDR3 loop spans 12 amino acids. Trimming took 3 bases from V and 6 from J, leaving 8 bases between them. CDR1 is SQVTM, CDR2 ANQGSEA, per germline. This chain's CDR3 is CSVEGKDEKLFF. For the CDR3, the DNA is TGCAGCGTTGAGGGCAAGGATGAAAAACTGTTTTTT.

The CDR3 reads CASTGDWRDTQYF. DNA for the CDR3: TGTGCCAGCACCGGGGACTGGAGAGATACGCAGTATTTT. The chain combines TRBV28 with TRBJ2-3; a possible D gene is TRBD2 (6 bases). CDR3 length: 13 residues. Trimming cost V 7 bases and J 5 bases, with 13 bases left between them. From germline, CDR1 is MDHEN and CDR2 SYDVKM.

The V gene is TRBV19, the J gene TRBJ2-2; 7 bases map to TRBD2. V was clipped by 6 bases and J by 0 bases; unmatched bases: 4. Germline V gene lookup returns CDR1 LNHDA and CDR2 SQIVND (reference sequence). This CDR3 region has 15 residues. The CDR3: CASRNGLANTGELFF. For the CDR3, the DNA is TGTGCCAGTAGAAACGGACTAGCGAACACCGGGGAGCTGTTTTTT.